This T cell receptor (beta chain) was captured in a study of blood T cell repertoires in COVID-19 (TCRdb year 2020). With regard to the full study: Samples from collaborators originated in the United States, Italy and Spain and spanned both the acute and convalescent phases of COVID-19. The prospective study material was composed of cDNA or gDNA derived from T cells, B-cell-depleted T cells, or PBMCs. Subjects who had been exposed to COVID-19, were actively infected with it, or had recovered from it provided the deeply sampled blood TCRbeta repertoires that made up the dataset. The repertoires were released in a freely available public database intended as a resource for research on the immune response to SARS-CoV-2. The samples were drawn from the first 160 participants of the ongoing ImmuneRACE study and from under 1,500 subjects provided by 6 global collaborators. The sample metadata nearly always contained a de-identified subject ID, COVID-19 status, age in years and sex. Where available, HLA class I and class II types were taken from metadata supplied by the sample provider and were not determined by assay-based typing. On the study overall, not on this receptor specifically: Clinical and demographic metadata were provided uncurated, with the amount varying by source and participant.

One collaborating source in Seattle enrolled patients during active infection and followed them longitudinally through the course of disease. Collaborating institutions collected whole blood in K2EDTA tubes following their own protocols. For TCRbeta analysis, collaborator samples were shipped as frozen whole blood, as isolated PBMCs, or as DNA extracted from either sample type. Taken from cysteine to phenylalanine, the CDR3 has 17 residues. The DNA shown is the 51-base CDR3, in frame from base 1. Germline trimming amounts to 6 bases on V and 3 bases on J, with 11 as the count of junction bases outside the gene matches. The germline V gene supplies CDR1 ENHRY and CDR2 SYGVKD. TCRbeta CDR3 regions were amplified from genomic DNA using the immunoSEQ Assay, a bias-controlled multiplex PCR. On the study's bioinformatics: The number of nucleated cells in each sample was estimated by amplification of reference gene primers within the assay. To quantify the absolute abundance of each unique TCRbeta CDR3 rearrangement, sequence reads were collapsed and filtered. For each sample, productive Simpson clonality was calculated by taking the square root of Simpson's diversity index across productive rearrangements. This is the immuneACCESS table as TCRdb keeps it, with only in-frame sequences that have V and J called. A part of the clones is gone; compared with another copy, unresolved V genes explain less than half, and the rest is unexplained. Clonal size and the V and J genes are those of that table, whereas D and trimming came from the DNA. The sample profile shows roughly 160,000 clones; 85% of them were found once. Around 5% of the sample is taken by the ten largest.

With regard to this clone: Its specific antigen is unknown. No base quality information exists; no much larger clone differs at one position.

The rearranged segments are TRBV10-3 and TRBJ2-2; 9 nucleotides in the junction match TRBD1. The sequenced sample was peripheral blood. The TCR was taken from a woman aged 45-65 years with COVID-19, enrolled during active disease. Here the CDR3 is given as CAISTGTGSVDTGELFF. The nucleotide sequence is given as TGTGCCATCAGCACCGGGACAGGGTCCGTCGACACCGGGGAGCTGTTTTTT.